Listed below are T cell receptor beta chains from one sample, sequenced in a study of response to subunit inactivated influenza vaccine. Each CDR3 protein gets one entry after TCRdb re-called the RT-PCR reads with MiXCR. The sample lists some 540,000 distinct CDR3 sequences, under 25% occurring once. The data also belong to a second study, concerning T cells expressing NK-cell markers.

The sample here was CD4+ T cells sorted from PBMCs, taken approximately 12 days after vaccination. Receptors originate from a man between 45 and 60 years old who received an inactivated influenza vaccine. Each CDR3 is given with its conserved first and last residue. Fields, in order: clone size, D gene, V gene, J gene, CDR3 protein, CDR3 DNA. The D gene is left open where the match is weak. Clone size, where shown, is once, few, many, or a class for clones that have expanded.

size: -; D: TRBD1; V: TRBV20-1; J: TRBJ1-2; CDR3: CSARVGGTANYGYTF; DNA: TGCAGTGCTAGAGTAGGCGGGACAGCTAACTATGGCTACACCTTC
size: -; D: -; V: TRBV7-6; J: TRBJ2-5; CDR3: CASSLDVRQETQYF; DNA: TGTGCCAGCAGCTTAGATGTTAGGCAAGAGACCCAGTACTTC
size: -; D: -; V: TRBV5-5; J: TRBJ1-1; CDR3: CASSLGVGRSPEAFF; DNA: TGTGCCAGCAGCTTGGGTGTGGGACGTTCGCCTGAAGCTTTCTTT
size: few; D: -; V: TRBV11-2; J: TRBJ1-1; CDR3: CASSPTGPTEAFF; DNA: TGTGCCAGCAGCCCGACAGGCCCCACTGAAGCTTTCTTT
size: many; D: TRBD1; V: TRBV25-1; J: TRBJ2-7; CDR3: CASRGQASYEQYF; DNA: TGTGCCAGCCGGGGACAGGCCTCCTACGAGCAGTACTTC
size: -; D: -; V: TRBV7-8; J: TRBJ2-4; CDR3: CASSLAGWSAKNIQYF; DNA: TGTGCCAGCAGCTTAGCGGGGTGGTCGGCCAAAAACATTCAGTACTTC
size: -; D: -; V: TRBV7-9; J: TRBJ1-2; CDR3: CASGVYGYTF; DNA: TGTGCCAGCGGAGTATATGGCTACACCTTC
size: few; D: TRBD1; V: TRBV3-1; J: TRBJ2-7; CDR3: CASSQRGLTYEQYF; DNA: TGTGCCAGCAGCCAAAGGGGGCTCACCTACGAGCAGTACTTC
size: many; D: -; V: TRBV7-9; J: TRBJ2-1; CDR3: CASSDYNEQFF; DNA: TGCGCCAGCAGCGACTACAATGAGCAGTTCTTC
size: -; D: -; V: TRBV18; J: TRBJ2-7; CDR3: CASSPGFYGSYEQYF; DNA: TGTGCCAGCTCACCCGGGTTTTATGGCAGCTACGAGCAGTACTTC